These 19 T cell receptor beta chains originate from one sample sequenced in a study of T cell responses to AZD1222 COVID-19 vaccine. The data were produced by immunoSEQ multiplex PCR, yet TCRdb's version contains in-frame clones alone and is incomplete. Of some 120,000 clones listed, over 75% are singletons. The sample here was peripheral blood, taken on day 0 of MenACWY control vaccination. The source of these receptors is an adult in good health.

This chain links TRBV10-2 with TRBJ1-1, with D unresolved. V gave up 6 bases and J gave up 1 base, with 9 bases separating them. CDR3 length equals 13 residues. The V gene's germline CDR1 is WSHSY and CDR2 SAAADI. The CDR3 DNA reads as TGCGCCAGCAGGATTGACGGGAACACTGAAGCTTTCTTT. Its protein is CASRIDGNTEAFF.

This clone appeared a single time. The chain has TRBV9 and TRBJ1-6, with D unclear. The V end lost 4 bases, the J end lost 7 bases, and 15 bases lay between the germline ends. The CDR3 covers 15 residues. Germline lookup yields CDR1 SGDLS and CDR2 YYNGEE. Here the CDR3 reads CASSSEAAINSPLHF. The CDR3 region has the DNA TGTGCCAGCAGCAGTGAGGCGGCTATAAATTCACCCCTCCACTTT. Combining the CDR3 with reference TRBV9 and TRBJ1-6 gives the whole variable domain DSGVTQTPKHLITATGQRVTLRCSPRSGDLSVYWYQQSLDQGLQFLIQYYNGEERAKGNILERFSAQQFPDLHSELNLSSLELGDSALYFCASSSEAAINSPLHFGNGTRLTVT.

This clone was counted once. The V call is TRBV12-3 or TRBV12-4, the J call TRBJ2-7; D may be TRBD1 (5 bases). The CDR3 is 13 residues long. The V end was cut by 6 bases, the J end by 1 base, with 10 bases between. CDR3 sequence: CASSRDSSYEQYF. The CDR3 DNA is TGTGCCAGCAGCCGTGACAGTTCCTACGAGCAGTACTTC.

V usage is TRBV27 and J usage is TRBJ2-7; the D is unclear. The length of the CDR3 is 14 residues. CDR1 is MNHEY, CDR2 SMNVEV, per germline (reference sequence). The ends were cut back, 6 bases at V and 2 bases at J, with 14 bases in the middle. CDR3 sequence (DNA): TGTGCCAGCAGACCCTGGACGGGTACCTACGAGCAGTACTTC. Amino acid sequence: CASRPWTGTYEQYF.

This clone was counted many times. The CDR3 coding sequence is TGTGCCAGCTCACCCCGACAGGCAGACGGTGAAGCTTTCTTT. Translation gives CASSPRQADGEAFF. This sequence joins TRBV18 and TRBJ1-1; maybe TRBD1 (6 bases). CDR3 length equals 14 residues. Trimming shortened V by 3 bases and J by 7 bases, and 15 bases separated the two germline ends. Germline V gene sequence: CDR1 KGHSH, CDR2 LQKENI.

The chain joins TRBV28 to TRBJ2-5, with D perhaps matching TRBD2 (6 bases). V was trimmed by 5 bases and J by 9 bases, leaving 19 bases between them. The CDR3 is 14 residues long. Germline CDR1 reads MDHEN; CDR2 reads SYDVKM. This CDR3 is CASSPGGWEDSQYF. DNA of the CDR3: TGTGCCAGCAGTCCTGGCGGCTGGGAGGATTCCCAGTACTTC.

This chain uses TRBV2 with TRBJ1-2, with D tentatively TRBD1 (5 bases). The germline gives CDR1 SNHLY, CDR2 FYNNEI. This CDR3 has 14 residues. V was pared by 6 bases and J by 5 bases, with 16 bases between. Here the CDR3 reads CASRDDSVVYGYTF. For the CDR3, the DNA is TGTGCCAGCAGGGATGACAGCGTAGTTTATGGCTACACCTTC.

The chain recombines TRBV4-3 with TRBJ1-2; 7 nucleotides align to TRBD1. Germline V gene data show CDR1 as LGHNA and CDR2 as YSLEER. Germline trimming cut 1 base from V and 2 bases from J; bases unmatched to any gene: 4. The CDR3 extends over 15 amino acids. CDR3 protein: CASSQGDSENYGYTF. Written as DNA, the CDR3 is TGCGCCAGCAGCCAAGGGGACAGCGAAAACTATGGCTACACCTTC.

This chain links TRBV2 with TRBJ1-5; D is unclear. The V end lost 5 bases, the J end lost 5 bases, and 10 bases lay between the germline ends. Germline CDR1 reads SNHLY; CDR2 reads FYNNEI. The CDR3 runs to 13 residues. The CDR3 nucleotides are TGTGCCAGCAGTAGAGGGAGGTATCAGCCCCAGCATTTT. As protein: CASSRGRYQPQHF.

This rearrangement joins TRBV5-1 to TRBJ2-6; D not resolved. CDR3 length: 16 residues. Trimming pared 0 bases from V and 0 bases from J, leaving 7 bases between. From germline, CDR1 is SGHRS and CDR2 YFSETQ. The CDR3 bases are TGCGCCAGCAGCTTGGTTGTGGGCTCTGGGGCCAACGTCCTGACTTTC. Translated: CASSLVVGSGANVLTF.

The gene calls are TRBV28 and TRBJ1-1; D is unclear. The CDR3 consists of 15 residues. Germline loops: CDR1 MDHEN, CDR2 SYDVKM. Trimming pared 6 bases from V and 0 bases from J, leaving 14 bases between. CDR3 DNA sequence: TGTGCCAGCAGCCCACTTAGTTCCGTGAACACTGAAGCTTTCTTT. It encodes CASSPLSSVNTEAFF.

The chain couples TRBV25-1 to TRBJ1-2; tentatively, D is TRBD1 (5 bases). CDR1 and CDR2 from the germline V gene are MGHDK and SYGVNS. This CDR3 contains 15 residues. Trimming took 5 bases from V and 7 from J, leaving 20 bases between them. CDR3 amino acids: CASSMGRGAGLGYTF. The CDR3 coding sequence is TGTGCCAGCAGTATGGGGCGGGGTGCGGGTCTTGGCTACACCTTC.

This sequence joins TRBV25-1 and TRBJ1-2; possible D gene TRBD1, 5 bases. The germline V gene encodes CDR1 MGHDK and CDR2 SYGVNS. The CDR3 has 14 residues. Trimming shortened V by 5 bases and J by 3 bases, and 13 bases separated the two germline ends. CDR3 amino acids: CASSHRRDDYGYTF. DNA for the CDR3: TGTGCCAGCAGTCACCGTCGGGACGACTATGGCTACACCTTC.

The chain is built from TRBV4-3 and TRBJ2-3, with TRBD1 as a possible D gene (6 bases). There are 18 residues in the CDR3. Trimming left V 4 bases short and J 0 bases short, with 20 bases between. Per the germline V gene, CDR1 is LGHNA and CDR2 is YSLEER. CDR3 amino acids: CASSPVYSGQLSTDTQYF. In DNA, the CDR3 is TGCGCCAGCAGCCCTGTATACTCCGGACAGCTGAGCACAGATACGCAGTATTTT.

Ten or more counts support this clone. The genes are TRBV28 and TRBJ2-7; D is perhaps TRBD2 (6 bases). Germline-derived CDR1 and CDR2 are MDHEN and SYDVKM. V dropped 5 bases and J dropped 4 bases, with 15 bases sitting between them. The CDR3 has 14 residues. For the CDR3, the DNA is TGTGCCAGCAGTCCGGGGACTCTCAATTACGAGCAGTACTTC. Translating it yields CASSPGTLNYEQYF. Filled out from reference TRBV28 and TRBJ2-7, the complete variable domain reads DVKVTQSSRYLVKRTGEKVFLECVQDMDHENMFWYRQDPGLGLRLIYFSYDVKMKEKGDIPEGYSVSREKKERFSLILESASTNQTSMYLCASSPGTLNYEQYFGPGTRLTVT.

Concerning this clone: Different DNA sequences within this sample yield the same CDR3. V usage is TRBV13 and J usage is TRBJ1-2; D is unresolved. The CDR3 contains 16 residues. V lost 0 bases and J 0 bases, leaving 11 bases between the germline ends. Per the germline V gene, CDR1 is PRHDT and CDR2 is FYEKMQ (reference sequence). The CDR3 DNA sequence: TGTGCCAGCAGCTTAGGCCGGGCACGCGCTAACTATGGCTACACCTTC. It encodes CASSLGRARANYGYTF.

CDR3 loop: CASSQTGGGVEAFF. The CDR3 coding sequence is TGTGCCAGCAGCCAAACAGGGGGCGGGGTTGAAGCTTTCTTT. The chain couples TRBV4-2 to TRBJ1-1; 9 nucleotides line up with TRBD1. The length of the CDR3 is 14 residues. The germline V gene encodes CDR1 LGHNA and CDR2 YNFKEQ. V was clipped by 2 bases and J by 7 bases; unmatched bases: 5.

The rearrangement joins TRBV28 to TRBJ2-7; 9 positions match TRBD1. The V gene's germline CDR1 is MDHEN and CDR2 SYDVKM. Trimming took 7 bases from V and 4 from J; bases not matched to a gene: 11. The CDR3 covers 15 residues. In DNA form, the CDR3 reads TGTGCCAGCAAAGGCGGGACAGGGATGAGGTACGAGCAGTACTTC. It specifies CASKGGTGMRYEQYF.

J is TRBJ2-7 and V is TRBV28; D gene ambiguous. Germline lookup yields CDR1 MDHEN and CDR2 SYDVKM. The CDR3 has 13 amino acids. Trimming removed 7 bases at V and 2 bases at J, with 12 bases between. CDR3 DNA: TGTGCCAGCACCTTGGGCGGTACCTACGAGCAGTACTTC. It specifies CASTLGGTYEQYF.